The clone carrying this T cell receptor (beta chain) showed up just a few times. Its antigen remains unidentified. The sample comes from a study of response to subunit inactivated influenza vaccine. General study findings and limits: With each seasonal influenza vaccination, the authors suggested, few new T cells are recruited.

The CDR3 is 13 residues long. Trimming removed 0 bases from V and 4 bases from J, with 7 bases in between. CDR1 and CDR2 (germline): SGHRS, YFSETQ. TCRdb re-called the RT-PCR reads through MiXCR, storing one row per CDR3 protein. In the table there are around 530,000 distinct CDR3 sequences, approximately 16% of which are singletons. V and J are TRBV5-1 and TRBJ1-1; D gene unclear. This clonotype was obtained from a man aged 45 to 70 who received an inactivated influenza vaccine. Sequencing used CD4+ T cells sorted from PBMCs, obtained roughly 24 months after vaccination. CDR3 in amino acids: CASSLAWGTEAFF. DNA of the CDR3: TGCGCCAGCAGCTTGGCCTGGGGCACTGAAGCTTTCTTT.